A selection of T cell receptor beta chains follows, all from one sample in a study of long-term antiretroviral therapy in people with HIV. The method was immunoSEQ multiplex PCR; TCRdb's version includes in-frame clones alone and lacks a portion of them. The profile shows about 24,000 clones, roughly 88% of them singletons. The material sequenced was unsorted PBMCs, taken 3 years after starting antiretroviral therapy. Receptors originate from a man aged 45 to 65 with HIV. Both conserved end residues are part of each CDR3. Each record gives: J gene, D gene, clone size, V gene, CDR3 protein, CDR3 DNA. The D gene is left open where the match is weak. Only some rows state a clone size, as once, few, many or a class for expanded clones.

J gene: TRBJ2-1
D gene: TRBD2
clone size: .
V gene: TRBV5-1
CDR3 protein: CASSLTSGSYNEQFF
CDR3 DNA: TGCGCCAGCAGCCTAACTAGCGGGAGCTACAATGAGCAGTTCTTC

J gene: TRBJ1-2
D gene: .
clone size: once
V gene: TRBV7-2
CDR3 protein: CASSLAQGHLGYTF
CDR3 DNA: TGTGCCAGCAGCTTAGCGCAGGGGCACCTCGGCTACACCTTC

J gene: TRBJ1-4
D gene: .
clone size: .
V gene: TRBV4-1
CDR3 protein: CASSRIPGVKNEKLFF
CDR3 DNA: TGCGCCAGCAGCCGTATCCCCGGGGTAAAAAATGAAAAACTGTTTTTT

J gene: TRBJ2-1
D gene: .
clone size: .
V gene: TRBV7-6
CDR3 protein: CASSLESGPSYNEQFF
CDR3 DNA: TGTGCCAGCAGCTTAGAATCCGGGCCGTCCTACAATGAGCAGTTCTTC

J gene: TRBJ2-5
D gene: TRBD1
clone size: .
V gene: TRBV14
CDR3 protein: CASSQLSFWDSQETQYF
CDR3 DNA: TGTGCCAGCAGCCAACTCTCTTTCTGGGACAGCCAAGAGACCCAGTACTTC

J gene: TRBJ2-3
D gene: .
clone size: .
V gene: TRBV29-1
CDR3 protein: CSVLPGPLRDTQYF
CDR3 DNA: TGCAGCGTTTTACCGGGACCCCTTCGGGATACGCAGTATTTT

J gene: TRBJ2-2
D gene: .
clone size: .
V gene: TRBV9
CDR3 protein: CASSVNPNTGELFF
CDR3 DNA: TGTGCCAGCAGCGTAAATCCGAACACCGGGGAGCTGTTTTTT

J gene: TRBJ1-2
D gene: .
clone size: .
V gene: TRBV27
CDR3 protein: CASQTGRGGYTF
CDR3 DNA: TGTGCCAGCCAAACAGGGAGGGGGGGCTACACCTTC

J gene: TRBJ2-1
D gene: .
clone size: medium-sized
V gene: TRBV19
CDR3 protein: CASSTGGSYNEQFF
CDR3 DNA: TGTGCCAGTAGTACCGGCGGCTCCTACAATGAGCAGTTCTTC

J gene: TRBJ2-1
D gene: .
clone size: .
V gene: TRBV5-1
CDR3 protein: CASSLGISSYNEQFF
CDR3 DNA: TGCGCCAGCAGCTTGGGGATTAGCTCCTACAATGAGCAGTTCTTC

J gene: TRBJ2-2
D gene: TRBD1
clone size: .
V gene: TRBV2
CDR3 protein: CASSATGGNTGELFF
CDR3 DNA: TGTGCCAGCAGTGCAACAGGGGGGAACACCGGGGAGCTGTTTTTT

J gene: TRBJ1-6
D gene: .
clone size: .
V gene: TRBV21-1
CDR3 protein: CASSPERGQGRKSPLHF
CDR3 DNA: TGTGCCAGCAGCCCCGAGAGGGGACAGGGGAGGAAATCACCCCTCCACTTT